These 26 T cell receptor beta chains came from one sample sequenced in a study of control samples from healthy donors and cancer patients. Sequencing was performed with immunoSEQ multiplex PCR; in TCRdb, only in-frame clones are kept and a portion is missing. The table has 150,000 to 200,000 clones, 85% to 95% seen once; the top ten hold around 1.4%. Sequenced material: blood. Receptor source: a man aged 30 to 39 in good health.

In nucleotides, the CDR3 is TGTGCCAGCAGACACAGGGGAGACGGCAATCAGCCCCAGCATTTT. Translated, it gives CASRHRGDGNQPQHF. The chain combines TRBV27 with TRBJ1-5; 7 nucleotides agree with TRBD1. The germline V gene encodes CDR1 MNHEY and CDR2 SMNVEV (reference sequence). The CDR3 spans 15 residues. The J segment lost 2 bases and the V segment lost 6 bases, leaving 7 bases of the junction unmatched.

V usage is TRBV10-3 and J usage is TRBJ1-2, with a tentative D call TRBD1 (6 bases). The V gene lost 0 bases and the J gene lost 1 base, with 6 bases spanning the gap. The CDR3 extends over 14 amino acids. The germline CDR1 and CDR2 sequences are ENHRY and SYGVKD. The CDR3 spells CAISESDSNYGYTF. The CDR3 DNA reads as TGTGCCATCAGTGAGTCGGACAGTAACTATGGCTACACCTTC.

The rearrangement uses TRBV4-1 and TRBJ2-3, with D unclear. V gave up 2 bases and J gave up 2 bases, with 5 bases separating them. Germline V CDR1 and CDR2: MGHRA, YSYEKL. CDR3 size: 13 residues. This CDR3 is CASSQTFTDTQYF. The CDR3 DNA reads TGCGCCAGCAGCCAAACCTTCACAGATACGCAGTATTTT.

In regard to this clone: One junction end disagrees with the germline gene, perhaps due to a read error. J is TRBJ2-1 and V is TRBV2; 10 positions agree with TRBD2. There are 14 residues in the CDR3. Per the germline V gene, CDR1 is SNHLY and CDR2 is FYNNEI. The CDR3: CASSEQRGGDEQLF. DNA of the CDR3: TGTGCCAGCAGTGAACAGCGGGGGGGCGATGAGCAGCTCTTC.

This clone has just a few counts. V is TRBV15 and J is TRBJ1-5; possible D gene TRBD1, 5 bases. CDR3 length: 17 residues. Trimming pared 0 bases from V and 5 bases from J, leaving 17 bases between. Per the germline V gene, CDR1 is LNHNV and CDR2 is YYDKDF (reference sequence). Here the CDR3 DNA reads TGTGCCACCAGCAGAGATTTGACAGCCAGCAGAGATCAGCCCCAGCATTTT. It encodes CATSRDLTASRDQPQHF.

Points on this clone: Germline is not matched at one junction end, which may reflect a read error. The chain couples TRBV7-9 to TRBJ2-3, with unresolved D. CDR3 length: 13 residues. Per the germline V gene, CDR1 is SEHNR and CDR2 is FQNEAQ (reference sequence). The CDR3 nucleotides are TGTGCCAGCAGCTTAGTAACTCCGGATACGAAGTATTTT. Its protein product is CASSLVTPDTKYF.

The chain uses TRBV6-6 and TRBJ1-6; no definite D call. Germline V gene data show CDR1 as MNHNY and CDR2 as SVGAGI (reference sequence). Deletions cut 8 bases from V and 7 bases from J, with 9 bases between. CDR3 length equals 12 residues. CDR3 sequence (DNA): TGTGCCAGCCGTTGGCGCAATTCACCCCTCCACTTT. Its protein product is CASRWRNSPLHF.

The chain is built from TRBV6-5 and TRBJ2-7, with D unresolved. V dropped 2 bases and J dropped 1 base, with 9 bases sitting between them. Germline V gives CDR1 MNHEY, CDR2 SVGAGI. CDR3 length: 14 residues. The CDR3 loop reads CASSYVPGSYEQYF. For the CDR3, the DNA is TGTGCCAGCAGTTACGTCCCAGGTTCCTACGAGCAGTACTTC.

The rearrangement links TRBV28 to TRBJ1-1, with D possibly TRBD1 on 5 matching bases. Trimming pared 8 bases from V and 1 base from J, leaving 14 bases between. The CDR3 is made up of 14 amino acids. Per the germline V gene, CDR1 is MDHEN and CDR2 is SYDVKM. CDR3 loop: CASVRGGANTEAFF. CDR3 nucleotide sequence: TGTGCCAGCGTCCGGGGTGGGGCGAACACTGAAGCTTTCTTT.

This chain joins TRBV27 and TRBJ1-2; D unresolved. Germline CDR1 and CDR2: MNHEY and SMNVEV (reference sequence). Trimming took 3 bases from V and 2 from J, leaving 10 bases between them. This CDR3 has 14 residues. CDR3 DNA: TGTGCCAGCAGTTTCCTTGCGGCGAACTATGGCTACACCTTC. This gives the protein CASSFLAANYGYTF.

The chain employs TRBV6-5 and TRBJ2-3; D is unresolved. V was shortened by 6 bases and J by 0 bases, with 13 bases between the two germline ends. The CDR3 has 15 amino acids. Germline V gene data show CDR1 as MNHEY and CDR2 as SVGAGI. CDR3: CASSPGVPSTDTQYF. The CDR3 bases are TGTGCCAGCAGCCCAGGAGTGCCGAGCACAGATACGCAGTATTTT.

The chain recombines TRBV15 with TRBJ1-4; the D gene is possibly TRBD1 (6 bases). Trimming removed 4 bases at V and 3 bases at J, with 15 bases between. The germline V gene encodes CDR1 LNHNV and CDR2 YYDKDF (reference sequence). This CDR3 is 16 amino acids long. The CDR3 nucleotides are TGTGCCACCAGCACCACTACCCAGGGGTCTAATGAAAAACTGTTTTTT. Encoded protein: CATSTTTQGSNEKLFF.

V usage is TRBV6-1 and J usage is TRBJ2-7; no clear D gene. This CDR3 has 12 residues. Germline V gene sequence: CDR1 MNHNS, CDR2 SASEGT. V gave up 1 base and J gave up 2 bases, with 3 bases separating them. The CDR3 DNA reads as TGTGCCAGCAGTGAAGGGGCCTACGAGCAGTACTTC. It translates to CASSEGAYEQYF.

This chain uses TRBV19 with TRBJ2-7; maybe TRBD2 (7 bases). This CDR3 is built from 16 residues. V lost 5 bases, J lost 6 bases, and 23 bases lay in between. CDR1 and CDR2 (germline): LNHDA, SQIVND (reference sequence). CDR3 bases: TGTGCCAGTAGTGCCTGGGCGGGGGCCCCGAGCGGCGAGCAGTACTTC. Its protein is CASSAWAGAPSGEQYF. The full variable domain, rest sourced from reference TRBV19 and TRBJ2-7, is DGGITQSPKYLFRKEGQNVTLSCEQNLNHDAMYWYRQDPGQGLRLIYYSQIVNDFQKGDIAEGYSVSREKKESFPLTVTSAQKNPTAFYLCASSAWAGAPSGEQYFGPGTRLTVT.

The chain has TRBV6-5 and TRBJ2-7; 9 bases match TRBD2. CDR1 and CDR2 (germline): MNHEY, SVGAGI. The CDR3 consists of 15 residues. V lost 8 bases, J lost 2 bases, and 10 bases stayed unmatched. CDR3 sequence (DNA): TGTGCCAGCTCGCGGGGGGGCGAGGGCCCCTACGAGCAGTACTTC. This gives the protein CASSRGGEGPYEQYF.

This rearrangement joins TRBV29-1 to TRBJ1-1; possible D gene TRBD1, 5 bases. Trimming removed 7 bases from V and 4 bases from J, with 7 bases in between. This CDR3 has 10 residues. Germline CDR1 SQVTM, CDR2 ANQGSEA. CDR3 in amino acids: CSGGGTEAFF. CDR3 bases: TGCAGCGGTGGGGGCACTGAAGCTTTCTTT.

This chain joins TRBV19 and TRBJ1-1; 7 nucleotides align to TRBD1. V was pared by 5 bases and J by 2 bases, with 8 bases of the junction left unmatched. The CDR3 is 15 amino acids. Germline loops: CDR1 LNHDA, CDR2 SQIVND (reference sequence). CDR3 sequence: CASSWDRGGNTEAFF. In DNA, the CDR3 is TGTGCCAGTAGTTGGGACAGAGGGGGAAACACTGAAGCTTTCTTT.

The sample holds a few counts of this clone. V gene TRBV18 combines with J gene TRBJ1-5, with TRBD1 identical over 7 bases. The CDR3 spans 14 residues. CDR1 is KGHSH, CDR2 LQKENI, per germline. V shed 1 base and J 7 bases; nucleotides not matched to a gene: 4. Here the CDR3 reads CASSPQGGGQPQHF. For the CDR3, the DNA is TGTGCCAGCTCACCACAAGGGGGCGGACAGCCCCAGCATTTT.

This chain links TRBV20-1 with TRBJ2-1; D uncertain. The V and J ends lost 4 bases and 5 bases respectively, with 6 bases between them. The CDR3 is 11 amino acids. Per the germline V gene, CDR1 is DFQATT and CDR2 is SNEGSKA (reference sequence). The CDR3 is CSAIHHNEQFF. As DNA, the CDR3 is TGCAGTGCTATTCATCACAATGAGCAGTTCTTC.

The chain has TRBV15 and TRBJ1-5; D gene ambiguous. The CDR3 runs 15 residues. CDR1 LNHNV and CDR2 YYDKDF come from the germline V gene (reference sequence). Trimming cost V 0 bases and J 0 bases, with 6 bases left between them. This chain's CDR3 is CATSRDAFSNQPQHF. The CDR3 DNA reads as TGTGCCACCAGCAGAGATGCTTTTAGCAATCAGCCCCAGCATTTT.

The chain couples TRBV28 to TRBJ2-3; D call uncertain. The CDR3 contains 19 residues. V was cut by 6 bases and J by 2 bases, with 27 bases left in between. Germline V gene data show CDR1 as MDHEN and CDR2 as SYDVKM. The CDR3 nucleotides read TGTGCCAGCAGCGGGCCTGAGGCTTCATCGCCGTCCACCACAGATACGCAGTATTTT. Its protein is CASSGPEASSPSTTDTQYF.

J is TRBJ2-7 and V is TRBV11-2; TRBD1 might be the D (6 bases). V lost 3 bases, J lost 6 bases, and 12 bases lay in between. The V gene's germline CDR1 is SGHAT and CDR2 FQNNGV. The CDR3 is 13 residues long. The CDR3: CASSFRGSGEQYF. The CDR3 nucleotides are TGTGCCAGCAGCTTCAGGGGTTCCGGCGAGCAGTACTTC.

V is TRBV7-2 and J is TRBJ2-2, with 8 positions matching TRBD2. Germline trimming cut 5 bases from V and 5 bases from J; bases unmatched to any gene: 7. CDR3 length: 15 residues. Per the germline V gene, CDR1 is SGHTA and CDR2 is FQGNSA. CDR3 amino acids: CASSPHGLATGELFF. DNA of the CDR3: TGTGCCAGCAGCCCCCATGGACTAGCTACCGGGGAGCTGTTTTTT.

The chain uses TRBV6-2 or TRBV6-3 and TRBJ1-2; D is ambiguous. CDR1 and CDR2 (germline): MNHEY, SVGEGT. CDR3 length equals 12 residues. V gave up 3 bases and J gave up 8 bases, with 10 bases separating them. DNA of the CDR3: TGTGCCAGCAGTTATCTTCAAGGGGGCTACACCTTC. This translates into CASSYLQGGYTF.

The DNA of the CDR3 is TGTGCCAGAAGCTTGTTTGAAAAACTGTTTTTT. As protein: CARSLFEKLFF. The chain is built from TRBV5-3 and TRBJ1-4; D is unresolved. TRBV5-3 is reported as an ORF; its role is uncertain. With 1 base removed from V and 7 bases from J, the gap between germline ends came to 2 bases. The CDR3 is 11 amino acids.

Comments on this clone: This sample includes further DNA sequences coding for the same CDR3. J is TRBJ2-7 and V is TRBV3-1 (or the pseudogene TRBV3-2); D call uncertain. This CDR3 is built from 11 residues. The V end lost 3 bases, the J end lost 0 bases, and 0 bases lay between the germline ends. The germline V gene has CDR1 LGHDT and CDR2 YNNKEL (reference sequence). CDR3 residues: CASSHSYEQYF. CDR3 nucleotide sequence: TGTGCCAGCAGCCACTCCTACGAGCAGTACTTC.